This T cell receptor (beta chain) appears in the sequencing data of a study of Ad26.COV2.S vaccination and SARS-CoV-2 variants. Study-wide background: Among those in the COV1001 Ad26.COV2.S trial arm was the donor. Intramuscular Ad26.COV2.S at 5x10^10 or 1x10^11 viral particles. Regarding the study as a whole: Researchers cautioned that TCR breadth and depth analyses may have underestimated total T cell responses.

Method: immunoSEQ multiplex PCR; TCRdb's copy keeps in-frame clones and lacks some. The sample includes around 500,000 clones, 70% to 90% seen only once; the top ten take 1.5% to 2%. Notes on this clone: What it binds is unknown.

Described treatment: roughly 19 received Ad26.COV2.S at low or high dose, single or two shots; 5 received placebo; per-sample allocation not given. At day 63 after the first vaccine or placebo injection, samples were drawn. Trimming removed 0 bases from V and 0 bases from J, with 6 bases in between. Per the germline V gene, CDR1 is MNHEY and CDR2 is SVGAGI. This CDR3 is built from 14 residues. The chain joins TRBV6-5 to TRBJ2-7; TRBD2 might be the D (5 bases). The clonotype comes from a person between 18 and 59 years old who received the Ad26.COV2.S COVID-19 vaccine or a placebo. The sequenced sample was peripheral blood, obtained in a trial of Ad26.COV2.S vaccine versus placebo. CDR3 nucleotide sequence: TGTGCCAGCAGTTACTCCGGGATCTCCTACGAGCAGTACTTC. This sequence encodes CASSYSGISYEQYF.